The 13 T cell receptor beta chains below all came from one sample that was sequenced in a study of technical replicates of blood from a few donors. The repertoire was sequenced with immunoSEQ multiplex PCR; TCRdb's copy has only in-frame clones and lacks some. The repertoire holds 100,000 or so clones, with approximately 95% as singletons. The specimen sequenced was T cells isolated from PBMCs. These receptors were obtained from a human donor in good health.

The chain couples TRBV7-8 to TRBJ2-2; possible D gene TRBD2, 5 bases. This CDR3 is 18 amino acids long. The V gene lost 5 bases and the J gene lost 6 bases, with 25 bases spanning the gap. The germline V gene encodes CDR1 SGHVS and CDR2 FQNEAQ. The DNA for the CDR3 is TGTGCCAGCAGCCCCCGAAGTCTACACCGGGATGGGTCCGGGGAGCTGTTTTTT. Amino acids: CASSPRSLHRDGSGELFF.

V is TRBV5-8 and J is TRBJ2-1; 7 nucleotides match TRBD2. Germline CDR1 is SGHTS and CDR2 is YDEGEE. The CDR3 runs 15 residues. With 9 bases clipped from V and 0 bases from J, the junction kept 9 bases outside the gene matches. CDR3 coding DNA: TGTGCCACGTATGGGGGGGAGAGCTCCTACAATGAGCAGTTCTTC. Translating it yields CATYGGESSYNEQFF.

The rearrangement joins TRBV27 to TRBJ2-7, with D possibly TRBD1 on 6 matching bases. Trimming cost V 5 bases and J 4 bases, with 12 bases left between them. This CDR3 spans 13 amino acids. The germline CDR1 and CDR2 sequences are MNHEY and SMNVEV (reference sequence). The CDR3 reads CASSIRGQYEQYF. The CDR3 bases are TGTGCCAGCAGTATACGTGGACAGTACGAGCAGTACTTC.

The chain carries TRBV19 and TRBJ2-7; 9 nucleotides match TRBD1. V shed 10 bases, J shed 5 bases, and the junction held 6 bases outside the gene matches. The CDR3 spans 12 residues. Germline-derived CDR1 and CDR2 are LNHDA and SQIVND (reference sequence). This CDR3 is CATSDRGDEQYF. The CDR3 DNA is TGTGCCACCTCTGACAGGGGGGACGAGCAGTACTTC. The variable domain in full, completed from reference TRBV19 and TRBJ2-7, reads DGGITQSPKYLFRKEGQNVTLSCEQNLNHDAMYWYRQDPGQGLRLIYYSQIVNDFQKGDIAEGYSVSREKKESFPLTVTSAQKNPTAFYLCATSDRGDEQYFGPGTRLTVT.

The chain uses TRBV7-6 and TRBJ2-1, with a possible D match to TRBD1 (6 bases). The germline V gene has CDR1 SGHVS and CDR2 FNYEAQ. The CDR3 is made up of 13 amino acids. Trimming removed 5 bases at V and 7 bases at J, with 12 bases between. CDR3 bases: TGTGCCAGCAGCAATACAGGGTCGAATGAGCAGTTCTTC. This translates into CASSNTGSNEQFF. Variable domain in full (rest from reference TRBV7-6 and TRBJ2-1): GAGVSQSPRYKVTKRGQDVALRCDPISGHVSLYWYRQALGQGPEFLTYFNYEAQQDKSGLPNDRFSAERPEGSISTLTIQRTEQRDSAMYRCASSNTGSNEQFFGPGTRLTVL.

This clone was found once. V gene TRBV25-1 combines with J gene TRBJ2-3; 8 bases map to TRBD2. The V and J ends lost 2 bases and 2 bases, in that order; junction bases with no gene match: 6. Germline V CDR1 and CDR2: MGHDK, SYGVNS. The CDR3 extends over 16 amino acids. Written as DNA, the CDR3 is TGTGCCAGCAGTGAACATCAACTAGCGGCCACAGATACGCAGTATTTT. Translated: CASSEHQLAATDTQYF. Filled out from reference TRBV25-1 and TRBJ2-3, the complete variable domain reads EADIYQTPRYLVIGTGKKITLECSQTMGHDKMYWYQQDPGMELHLIHYSYGVNSTEKGDLSSESTVSRIRTEHFPLTLESARPSHTSQYLCASSEHQLAATDTQYFGPGTRLTVL.

This chain joins TRBV9 and TRBJ2-1; the match to TRBD2 covers 12 bases. Germline values: CDR1 SGDLS, CDR2 YYNGEE. This CDR3 has 16 amino acids. Germline trimming cut 4 bases from V and 2 bases from J; bases unmatched to any gene: 4. For the CDR3, the DNA is TGTGCCAGCAGCCAGACTAGCGGGGGAACCTACAATGAGCAGTTCTTC. Amino acid sequence: CASSQTSGGTYNEQFF.

The V gene is TRBV18, the J gene TRBJ2-6; TRBD1 agrees at 10 bases. The V gene's germline CDR1 is KGHSH and CDR2 LQKENI. The CDR3 loop spans 17 amino acids. V was pared by 6 bases and J by 0 bases, with 5 bases of the junction left unmatched. The CDR3 here is CASSGTGALSGANVLTF. CDR3 DNA: TGTGCCAGCTCTGGGACAGGGGCGCTCTCTGGGGCCAACGTCCTGACTTTC.

This clone has only one observation. CDR3 coding DNA: TGTGCCAGCACCCCGGGACAGGGCCTCTACGAGCAGTACTTC. Its translation is CASTPGQGLYEQYF. The chain recombines TRBV6-1 with TRBJ2-7; 9 nucleotides align to TRBD1. Germline values: CDR1 MNHNS, CDR2 SASEGT. This CDR3 contains 14 residues. V lost 7 bases to trimming and J lost 3 bases; unmatched junction nucleotides: 7.

V usage is TRBV11-1 and J usage is TRBJ2-1, with D perhaps TRBD2 (6 bases). Germline V CDR1 and CDR2: SGHAT, FQDESV (reference sequence). Trimming removed 6 bases at V and 7 bases at J, with 19 bases between. This CDR3 comprises 15 residues. The CDR3 nucleotides are TGTGCCAGCAGTTACCTGGGACTTGGGAATAATGAGCAGTTCTTC. It is translated as CASSYLGLGNNEQFF.

The genes are TRBV14 and TRBJ2-5; maybe TRBD2 (6 bases). The germline V gene encodes CDR1 SGHDN and CDR2 FVKESK. The CDR3 runs to 14 residues. Trimming stripped 1 base from V and 4 bases from J, with 10 bases between. The CDR3 is CASSQVGGGETQYF. In DNA form, the CDR3 reads TGTGCCAGCAGCCAAGTGGGGGGTGGAGAGACCCAGTACTTC.

The V call is TRBV29-1, the J call TRBJ2-2; TRBD1 might be the D (5 bases). V lost 4 bases, J lost 2 bases, and 14 bases lay in between. The germline CDR1 and CDR2 sequences are SQVTM and ANQGSEA. This CDR3 is 15 amino acids long. The CDR3 DNA reads TGCAGCGTTGCTCTCATAGGGGTAAACACCGGGGAGCTGTTTTTT. Amino acids: CSVALIGVNTGELFF.

The genes are TRBV19 and TRBJ2-7, with 11 positions matching TRBD1. The V segment lost 3 bases and the J segment 4 bases; nucleotides outside the gene matches: 8. The length of the CDR3 is 16 residues. The germline V gene encodes CDR1 LNHDA and CDR2 SQIVND (reference sequence). In nucleotides, the CDR3 is TGTGCCAGTAGTATTCTTGGGACAGGGGGACATTACGAGCAGTACTTC. As protein: CASSILGTGGHYEQYF.